The clone carrying this TCR beta chain was recorded once. Its antigen is undetermined. This sample is part of a study of cytomegalovirus exposure and HLA in healthy donors. Study findings and constraints: With high specificity and sensitivity, the classifier reportedly diagnosed cytomegalovirus status. Association with HLA alleles at 0.05 false discovery rate was found for 15,000 or so TCR beta sequences in a later analysis. In vitro confirmation showed a few CMV-associated chains to be CMV antigen specific.

The germline V gene has CDR1 LGHNA and CDR2 YNFKEQ. V dropped 0 bases and J dropped 3 bases, with 9 bases sitting between them. The CDR3 runs to 15 residues. 13 Jbeta primers and 60 Vbeta primers were used for the PCR. Libraries were prepared by immunoSEQ multiplex PCR; TCRdb keeps only in-frame clonotypes and omits some of them. The sample consists of over 95,000 clones, 74% of them appearing once. Input material: PBMCs. This chain connects TRBV4-2 to TRBJ2-4; tentatively, D is TRBD1 (6 bases). The source is a human donor in good health. CDR3 region: CASSQEGTNKNIQYF. The DNA of the CDR3 is TGTGCCAGCAGCCAAGAAGGGACAAACAAAAACATTCAGTACTTC.